The 2 T cell receptor beta chains reported below all come from one sample, sequenced in a study of beta chain features in type 1 diabetes. All of the isolated RNA was reverse transcribed, so expressed TCRB transcripts were sequenced. Assay: immunoSEQ multiplex PCR; the TCRdb copy retains only in-frame clones and omits some. This table has about 240,000 clones, 27% appearing once. The material sequenced was central memory CD4+ T cells from blood. The source of these receptors is a man under 40 in good health.

The CDR3 sequence is CASTSAGAGGYTF. The CDR3, as DNA: TGTGCCAGCACTTCGGCAGGGGCCGGAGGCTACACCTTC. The gene calls are TRBV28 and TRBJ1-2; weak D call: TRBD1 (6 bases). The V and J ends lost 7 bases and 8 bases respectively, with 17 bases between them. Germline V gene sequence: CDR1 MDHEN, CDR2 SYDVKM. The CDR3 has 13 residues.

The J gene is TRBJ1-5, the V gene TRBV6-6, with 7 bases lining up with TRBD1. Looked up from germline, CDR1 is MNHNY and CDR2 is SVGAGI (reference sequence). The junction had 9 bases not matched to a gene; V was cut back by 4 bases and J by 6 bases. This CDR3 is 15 amino acids long. The CDR3 bases are TGTGCCAGCAGTTTAAGGGGGCCACGCGGTCAGCCCCAGCATTTT. It encodes CASSLRGPRGQPQHF.